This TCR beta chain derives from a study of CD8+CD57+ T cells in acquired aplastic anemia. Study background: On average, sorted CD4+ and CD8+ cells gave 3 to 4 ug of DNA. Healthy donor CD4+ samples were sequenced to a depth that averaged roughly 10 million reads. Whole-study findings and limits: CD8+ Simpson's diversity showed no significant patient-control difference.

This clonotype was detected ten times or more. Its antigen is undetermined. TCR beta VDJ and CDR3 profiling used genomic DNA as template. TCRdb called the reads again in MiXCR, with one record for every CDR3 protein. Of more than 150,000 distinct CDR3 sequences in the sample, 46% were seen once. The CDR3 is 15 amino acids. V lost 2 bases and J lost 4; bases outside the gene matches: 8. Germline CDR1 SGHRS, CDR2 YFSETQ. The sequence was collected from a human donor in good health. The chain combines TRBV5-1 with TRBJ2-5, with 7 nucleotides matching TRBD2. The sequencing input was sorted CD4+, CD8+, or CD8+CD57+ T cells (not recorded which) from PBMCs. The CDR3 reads CASSFGGRAGETQYF. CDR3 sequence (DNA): TGCGCCAGCAGCTTTGGGGGGAGGGCCGGAGAGACCCAGTACTTC.